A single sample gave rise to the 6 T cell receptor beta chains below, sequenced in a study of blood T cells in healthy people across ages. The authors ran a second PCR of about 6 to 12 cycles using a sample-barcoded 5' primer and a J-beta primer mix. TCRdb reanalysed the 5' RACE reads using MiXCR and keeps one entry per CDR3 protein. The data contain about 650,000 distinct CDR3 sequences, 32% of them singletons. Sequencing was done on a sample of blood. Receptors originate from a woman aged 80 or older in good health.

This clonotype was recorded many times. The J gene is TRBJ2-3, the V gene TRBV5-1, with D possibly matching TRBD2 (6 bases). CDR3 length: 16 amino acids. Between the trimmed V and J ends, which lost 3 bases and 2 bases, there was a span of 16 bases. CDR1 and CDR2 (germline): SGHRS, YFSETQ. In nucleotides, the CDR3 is TGCGCCAGCAGCTCCGTTGTGGGGGGTTTCACAGATACGCAGTATTTT. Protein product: CASSSVVGGFTDTQYF.

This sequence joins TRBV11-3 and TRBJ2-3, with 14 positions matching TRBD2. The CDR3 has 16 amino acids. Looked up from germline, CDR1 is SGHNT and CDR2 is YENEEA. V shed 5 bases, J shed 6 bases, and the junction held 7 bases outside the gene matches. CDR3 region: CASSPGTSGGGDTQYF. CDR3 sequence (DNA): TGTGCCAGCAGCCCGGGGACTAGCGGGGGAGGGGATACGCAGTATTTT.

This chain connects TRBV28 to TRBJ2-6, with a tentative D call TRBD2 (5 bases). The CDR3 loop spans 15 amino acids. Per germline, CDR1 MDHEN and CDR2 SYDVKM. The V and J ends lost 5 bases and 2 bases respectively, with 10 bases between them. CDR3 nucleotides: TGTGCCAGCAGTCCGCACGGGACTGGGGCCAACGTCCTGACTTTC. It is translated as CASSPHGTGANVLTF.

The CDR3 spells CSARVLRATEAFF. CDR3 nucleotides: TGCAGTGCTAGAGTTCTCAGGGCCACTGAAGCTTTCTTT. The V and J genes are TRBV20-1 and TRBJ1-1; perhaps TRBD1 as D (5 bases). V lost 1 base and J lost 4, with 10 bases in between. The V gene's germline CDR1 is DFQATT and CDR2 SNEGSKA (reference sequence). The CDR3 has 13 residues.

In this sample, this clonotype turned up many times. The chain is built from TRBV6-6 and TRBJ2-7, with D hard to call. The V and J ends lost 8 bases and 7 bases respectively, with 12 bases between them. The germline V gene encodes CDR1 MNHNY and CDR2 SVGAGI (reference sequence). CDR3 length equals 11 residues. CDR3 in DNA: TGTGCCAGCGCCCTAACGGCGGAGCAGTACTTC. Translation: CASALTAEQYF.

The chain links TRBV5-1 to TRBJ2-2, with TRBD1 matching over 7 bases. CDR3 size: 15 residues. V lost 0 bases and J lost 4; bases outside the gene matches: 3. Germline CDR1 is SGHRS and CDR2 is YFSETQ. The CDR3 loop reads CASSLVPGGTGELFF. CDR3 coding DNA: TGCGCCAGCAGCTTGGTTCCAGGGGGCACCGGGGAGCTGTTTTTT.